This T cell receptor (beta chain) was observed in a study of blood T cells in healthy people across ages. A sample-barcoded 5' primer and a J-beta primer mix were used in a second PCR of roughly 6 to 11 cycles. TCRdb reanalysed the 5' RACE reads using MiXCR and keeps one entry per CDR3 protein. The sample holds approximately 800,000 distinct CDR3 sequences, about 53% seen once. Sequenced: blood. This TCR came from a man at least 80 years old in good health.

The CDR3 coding sequence is TGTGCCACCAGTGATCGATCAGGGGGTGTGATGAATGAGCAGTTCTTC. Translation gives CATSDRSGGVMNEQFF. The chain joins TRBV24-1 to TRBJ2-1; 7 positions agree with TRBD1. The CDR3 is made up of 16 amino acids. Unmatched junction bases numbered 11, after V lost 3 bases and J lost 7 bases. Looked up from germline, CDR1 is KGHDR and CDR2 is SFDVKD.